These T cell receptor beta chains were read from a single sample in a study of read filtering for tumor transcriptome and immune sequencing. MiXCR was run by TCRdb on the reads, yielding one entry per CDR3 protein. The table has more than 100,000 distinct CDR3 sequences, roughly 13% seen once. The sequenced sample consisted of a population of CD138-negative cells sorted from bone marrow. Receptors originate from a donor at least 40 years old with multiple myeloma. Each CDR3 is given with its conserved first and last residue. Each record gives: V gene, clone size, CDR3 protein. Part of the rows lack a size; the others show once, few, many or a class for expanded clones.

TRBV5-1	many	CASSPGQNTDTQYF
TRBV28	many	CASSFLGTSNEKLFF
TRBV12-3/TRBV12-4	many	CASTIEAWGETQYF
TRBV7-9	many	CASSFETVQEQFF
TRBV27	-	CASRPMAGVGQSQHF
TRBV7-2	many	CASSLYGDSYEQYF
TRBV11-1	many	CASSSVVSGAGELFF
TRBV29-1	many	CSVETGTDTQYF
TRBV18	-	CASSPGQVLNQPQHF
TRBV7-2	many	CASSLRAGGPNYGYTF
TRBV7-9	-	CASSAERNSGANVLTF
TRBV5-1	many	CASSSLAGGQEGTQYF
TRBV30	few	CAWSEGRVSAVQHF
TRBV5-1	many	CASTQTTGIDEKLFF
TRBV4-1	many	CASSHEDRLTDTQYF
TRBV6-2/TRBV6-3	many	CASRLTGVNTEAFF
TRBV7-9	many	CASSLAVTEQFF
TRBV6-1	-	CASRIVPVETQYF
TRBV5-5	many	CASSLVGMSSYEQYF
TRBV11-2	-	CASSFPWSTDTQYF
TRBV19	many	CASREVAGGRTDTQYF
TRBV7-2	few	CASSRTGAANEKLFF
TRBV5-1	many	CASSLDGGAYNEQFF
TRBV19	many	CASSPPSGVSSYNEQFF
TRBV7-2	many	CASSLARRSGGTNTGELFF
TRBV12-3/TRBV12-4	many	CASSLVEEEQYF
TRBV5-1	-	CASSHEIGSWTGELFF
TRBV27	many	CASSLDQHNEQFF
TRBV23-1	-	CASSQGTGEGNTEAFF
TRBV5-1	many	CASSLASGGATDTQYF
TRBV7-9	many	CASSLGPYEAFF
TRBV18	-	CASSPPGFGGTGELFF
TRBV15	many	CATSRIRGVAGEQYF
TRBV6-5	-	CASTGSQETQYF
TRBV7-9	once	CASRGGGGLPNEQFF
TRBV29-1	many	CSVDRVGSYNEQFF
TRBV6-1	few	CASSEGGGYQPQHF
TRBV30	many	CAWAPGPSYEQYF
TRBV5-1	many	CASSSMPYEQYF
TRBV20-1	few	CSARGDWGLAGGGEQFF
TRBV20-1	many	CSARDKTYGYTF
TRBV6-2/TRBV6-3	many	CASSAVLARFSSYNEQFF
TRBV20-1	many	CSAPSAGTGGTYNEQFF
TRBV10-2	many	CASSDFRGGGRDTQYF
TRBV6-4	many	CASSDGSNYGYTF